One sample yielded the 13 T cell receptor beta chains listed below, sequenced in a study of T cell responses to AZD1222 COVID-19 vaccine. Sequencing was performed with immunoSEQ multiplex PCR; in TCRdb, only in-frame clones are kept and a portion is missing. In the table there are about 150,000 clones, about nine tenths of which are singletons. The source material was peripheral blood, sampled on day 0 of AZD1222 vaccination. These receptors all come from an adult in good health.

The chain recombines TRBV19 with TRBJ2-7; TRBD1 is a possible D gene (6 bases). Germline values: CDR1 LNHDA, CDR2 SQIVND (reference sequence). The germline V and J ends were trimmed by 3 bases and 5 bases, with 11 bases remaining between them. The CDR3 consists of 13 residues. The CDR3 coding sequence is TGTGCCAGTAGTATTAACAAGGGGGACGAGCAGTACTTC. This codes for CASSINKGDEQYF.

The chain recombines TRBV4-1 with TRBJ2-5; no clear D. CDR3 length: 13 amino acids. Germline V CDR1 and CDR2: MGHRA, YSYEKL. The V and J ends lost 2 bases and 5 bases respectively, with 9 bases between them. As DNA, the CDR3 is TGCGCCAGCAGCCAAATCGTGGGGGAGACCCAGTACTTC. Its protein product is CASSQIVGETQYF.

The gene calls are TRBV4-3 and TRBJ2-3, with TRBD2 matching 8 bases. The germline V gene has CDR1 LGHNA and CDR2 YSLEER. The CDR3 is made up of 16 amino acids. The junction had 9 bases not matched to a gene; V was cut back by 3 bases and J by 4 bases. The CDR3 region has the DNA TGCGCCAGCAGCCAGACGAGCGGGAGCGGGCCAGATACGCAGTATTTT. Protein product: CASSQTSGSGPDTQYF.

The chain is built from TRBV5-6 and TRBJ1-2; no clear D. The CDR3 is 12 residues long. The V gene's germline CDR1 is SGHDT and CDR2 YYEEEE. Trimming cost V 1 base and J 1 base, with 2 bases left between them. CDR3 DNA: TGTGCCAGCAGCTTGAGTAACTATGGCTACACCTTC. It translates to CASSLSNYGYTF.

The chain employs TRBV20-1 and TRBJ2-7; unclear D gene. V dropped 3 bases and J dropped 3 bases, with 9 bases sitting between them. The CDR3 totals 12 residues. The V gene's germline CDR1 is DFQATT and CDR2 SNEGSKA (reference sequence). CDR3 sequence: CSASRSGYEQYF. Here the CDR3 DNA reads TGCAGTGCTAGTCGCAGTGGCTACGAGCAGTACTTC.

This clone was observed a few times. The V call is TRBV6-4, the J call TRBJ2-2; tentatively, D is TRBD1 (5 bases). Trimming shortened V by 0 bases and J by 0 bases, and 8 bases separated the two germline ends. The length of the CDR3 is 16 residues. Looked up from germline, CDR1 is MRHNA and CDR2 is SNTAGT. CDR3 residues: CASSDSPGTNTGELFF. CDR3 in DNA: TGTGCCAGCAGTGACTCTCCAGGGACGAACACCGGGGAGCTGTTTTTT.

The chain combines TRBV29-1 with TRBJ1-1; D uncertain. The V gene lost 4 bases and the J gene lost 3 bases, with 12 bases spanning the gap. Germline V gene data show CDR1 as SQVTM and CDR2 as ANQGSEA. The CDR3 loop spans 13 amino acids. This CDR3 reads CSVARRQDTEAFF. Here the CDR3 DNA reads TGCAGCGTTGCCCGCCGGCAGGACACTGAAGCTTTCTTT.

The chain joins TRBV6-6 to TRBJ1-1; D ambiguous. This CDR3 spans 10 amino acids. The V end was cut by 6 bases, the J end by 1 base, with 0 bases between. CDR1 is MNHNY and CDR2 is SVGAGI in the germline V gene (reference sequence). CDR3 nucleotides: TGTGCCAGCAGGAACACTGAAGCTTTCTTT. Translation gives CASRNTEAFF.

The rearrangement uses TRBV3-1 (or the pseudogene TRBV3-2) and TRBJ1-3, with D unclear. This CDR3 region has 15 residues. The V gene lost 0 bases and the J gene lost 2 bases, with 8 bases spanning the gap. Germline values: CDR1 LGHDT, CDR2 YNNKEL (reference sequence). CDR3 nucleotides: TGTGCCAGCAGCCAAGATGAGTCAGCTGGAAACACCATATATTTT. Protein product: CASSQDESAGNTIYF.

This chain uses TRBV15 with TRBJ2-7; no clear D. The CDR3 is made up of 18 amino acids. Trimming left V 1 base short and J 1 base short, with 20 bases between. Germline CDR1 LNHNV, CDR2 YYDKDF (reference sequence). The CDR3 DNA reads TGTGCCACCAGCAGAGTGCAAGGGTTAGAATATGGGTCCTACGAGCAGTACTTC. It is translated as CATSRVQGLEYGSYEQYF.

This clone was seen a single time. The chain employs TRBV7-3 and TRBJ2-1, with TRBD2 identical over 8 bases. Germline CDR1 SGHTA, CDR2 FQGTGA. The CDR3 totals 13 residues. J lost 5 bases, V lost 3 bases, and 0 bases had no gene match. CDR3 sequence reads: CASSFSGDNEQFF. The CDR3, as DNA: TGTGCCAGCAGCTTTAGCGGGGACAATGAGCAGTTCTTC.

V and J are TRBV18 and TRBJ2-7; possible D gene TRBD2, 6 bases. Germline CDR1 KGHSH, CDR2 LQKENI. The CDR3 totals 14 residues. Trimming took 2 bases from V and 2 from J, leaving 10 bases between them. Written as DNA, the CDR3 is TGTGCCAGCTCACCATCGCGGGATCCCTACGAGCAGTACTTC. Amino acids: CASSPSRDPYEQYF.

This chain uses TRBV7-8 with TRBJ2-7, with 10 positions matching TRBD2. Germline CDR1 reads SGHVS; CDR2 reads FQNEAQ. This CDR3 has 14 amino acids. V trimming: 4 bases; J trimming: 7 bases; junction bases outside the gene matches: 7. The CDR3 reads CASSYPGTSAEQYF. For the CDR3, the DNA is TGTGCCAGCAGCTACCCCGGGACTAGCGCTGAGCAGTACTTC.